The clone carrying this TCR beta chain was counted ten times or more. The source of the sample is a study of T cells in Graves' hyperthyroidism and ophthalmopathy. The germline V gene encodes CDR1 SGHAT and CDR2 FQNNGV. V lost 3 bases and J lost 1, with 18 bases in between. This CDR3 contains 17 residues. More than 8.5 ml of fresh peripheral blood supplied the PBMCs. Amplified regions were TCR beta CDR3 sequences from RNA transcripts. The primer set for the first-round RT-PCR of the TCR CDR3 was HTBI. TCRdb analysed the multiplex PCR reads with MiXCR anew, one entry per CDR3 protein. Of 500,000 to 600,000 distinct CDR3 sequences detected, around 15% appear once; the ten largest clones hold around 19%.

Sequencing used blood. This TCR derives from a woman between 18 and 29 years old with Graves' hyperthyroidism. The gene calls are TRBV11-2 and TRBJ1-1, with D maybe TRBD1 (6 bases). In DNA form, the CDR3 reads TGTGCCAGCAGCTTCCTCAGGGGTGGGGATCCGAACACTGAAGCTTTCTTT. This sequence encodes CASSFLRGGDPNTEAFF. The full variable domain, in which reference TRBV11-2 and TRBJ1-1 provide the parts outside the CDR3, is EAGVAQSPRYKIIEKRQSVAFWCNPISGHATLYWYQQILGQGPKLLIQFQNNGVVDDSQLPKDRFSAERLKGVDSTLKIQPAKLEDSAVYLCASSFLRGGDPNTEAFFGQGTRLTVV.